This is a list of T cell receptor beta chains from one sample in a study of post-analysis software for immune sequencing data. TCRdb redid the calling of the PCR reads with MiXCR, one entry per CDR3 protein. The sample contains about half a million distinct CDR3 sequences, roughly 45% of which appear only once. The sample taken for sequencing was blood. Source of these receptors: a girl aged 5-17 years with multiple sclerosis. Each CDR3 is given with its conserved first and last residue. The order of the fields is V gene, J gene, CDR3 protein.

TRBV6-5	-	CAGRPTSGSLYEQYF
TRBV28	TRBJ2-5	CASSLKDKRAETQYF
TRBV4-3	TRBJ2-5	CASSRRTGTSLSAPQETQYF
TRBV10-3	TRBJ2-7	CAISPDRDEQYF
TRBV2	TRBJ2-1	CASMRLDSPYNEQFF
TRBV20-1	TRBJ1-2	CSARDPGASYGYTF
TRBV24-1	TRBJ2-7	CATSDLTTSGHYEQYF
TRBV25-1	TRBJ1-1	CASSVNTEAFF
TRBV6-1	TRBJ1-2	CASSERYGGYTF
TRBV20-1	TRBJ1-1	CSARGAWTEAFF